This TCR beta chain was recorded in a study of T-cell reconstitution after alpha-beta-depleted transplantation in children. This sample's TCRbeta library carried unique molecular identifier barcodes. MiXCR, run by TCRdb on the PCR reads, gives a single entry per CDR3 protein. This table holds roughly 490,000 distinct CDR3 sequences, approximately 10% found once. Only a few counts were recorded for this clonotype. The antigen remains unidentified. Study-wide findings and caveats: Two months or so post-transplant, alpha-beta T cells reportedly derived from several hundred expanded graft clones.

This TCR derives from a female patient aged 2-15 years who had a stem cell transplant for aplastic anemia, so the T cells may come from the graft donor. The sequencing here drew on PBMCs, mostly from graft donor cells, taken 180 days after TCRalphabeta/CD19-depleted stem cell transplant.

In DNA form, the CDR3 reads TGTGCCAGCAGTTTCCTAGTGGGTGCAGATACGCAGTATTTT. It translates to CASSFLVGADTQYF. J is TRBJ2-3 and V is TRBV12-3 or TRBV12-4; D is undetermined. The CDR3 loop spans 14 amino acids. Between the trimmed V and J ends, which lost 3 bases and 4 bases, there was a span of 11 bases.